These T cell receptor beta chains were read from a single sample in a study of CD8 T cells in Susac syndrome. TCRdb reanalysed the immunoSEQ multiplex PCR reads using MiXCR and keeps one entry per CDR3 protein. Among roughly 200,000 distinct CDR3 sequences listed, around 94% were seen once. Sequencing was done on a sample of CD4+ T cells from PBMCs. The receptor source for this set is a human donor with Susac syndrome. Each CDR3 is given with its conserved first and last residue. The order of the fields is D gene, clone size, CDR3 length, J gene, V gene, CDR3 DNA, CDR3 protein. D genes are given only for firm matches. Rows may omit the clone size; those that give it use once, few, many or a size class.

D: TRBD2
size: -
length: 15
J: TRBJ2-1
V: TRBV10-3
DNA: TGTGCCATCAGCTTGACTAGCGGTTCCTACAATGAGCAGTTCTTC
CDR3: CAISLTSGSYNEQFF

D: -
size: -
length: 15
J: TRBJ1-2
V: TRBV5-6
DNA: TGTGCCAGCAGCTTGGGGGCAGGCACCACCGGTGGCTACACCTTC
CDR3: CASSLGAGTTGGYTF

D: -
size: -
length: 13
J: TRBJ2-5
V: TRBV2
DNA: TGTGCCAGCGGGCAAGACAGCCAAGAGACCCAGTACTTC
CDR3: CASGQDSQETQYF

D: -
size: once
length: 14
J: TRBJ1-2
V: TRBV27
DNA: TGTGCCAGCAGTCGGGAGTGGGGTAACTATGGCTACACCTTC
CDR3: CASSREWGNYGYTF

D: TRBD2
size: -
length: 17
J: TRBJ2-1
V: TRBV19
DNA: TGTGCCAGTACCCCCTCTTCCCGAGCGGGGGGTTACAATGAGCAGTTCTTC
CDR3: CASTPSSRAGGYNEQFF

D: -
size: -
length: 15
J: TRBJ2-5
V: TRBV7-9
DNA: TGTGCCAGCAGCTTAGCGGGGCAGCCACAAGAGACCCAGTACTTC
CDR3: CASSLAGQPQETQYF

D: TRBD2
size: -
length: 14
J: TRBJ2-2
V: TRBV12-3/TRBV12-4
DNA: TGTGCCAGCAGTTTCGGGGGAGGGCCCGGGGAGCTGTTTTTT
CDR3: CASSFGGGPGELFF

D: -
size: -
length: 15
J: TRBJ2-1
V: TRBV12-3/TRBV12-4
DNA: TGTGCCAGCTCTCTAAAGGGCCGAGGGACTCGGGAGCAGTTCTTC
CDR3: CASSLKGRGTREQFF

D: -
size: -
length: 14
J: TRBJ2-7
V: TRBV5-1
DNA: TGCGCCAGCAGCGCGAACCAGGGATCCTACGAGCAGTACTTC
CDR3: CASSANQGSYEQYF

D: TRBD2
size: -
length: 13
J: TRBJ2-7
V: TRBV3-1
DNA: TGTGCCAGCAGCGGACTAGCGGGAGGTGAGCAGTACTTC
CDR3: CASSGLAGGEQYF

D: -
size: -
length: 14
J: TRBJ1-1
V: TRBV3-1
DNA: TGTGCCAGCAGCCCGGGGAGGAGGAACACTGAAGCTTTCTTT
CDR3: CASSPGRRNTEAFF

D: -
size: -
length: 15
J: TRBJ2-3
V: TRBV9
DNA: TGTGCCAGCAGCGTGCTTCCAGGAGGCCCAGATACGCAGTATTTT
CDR3: CASSVLPGGPDTQYF